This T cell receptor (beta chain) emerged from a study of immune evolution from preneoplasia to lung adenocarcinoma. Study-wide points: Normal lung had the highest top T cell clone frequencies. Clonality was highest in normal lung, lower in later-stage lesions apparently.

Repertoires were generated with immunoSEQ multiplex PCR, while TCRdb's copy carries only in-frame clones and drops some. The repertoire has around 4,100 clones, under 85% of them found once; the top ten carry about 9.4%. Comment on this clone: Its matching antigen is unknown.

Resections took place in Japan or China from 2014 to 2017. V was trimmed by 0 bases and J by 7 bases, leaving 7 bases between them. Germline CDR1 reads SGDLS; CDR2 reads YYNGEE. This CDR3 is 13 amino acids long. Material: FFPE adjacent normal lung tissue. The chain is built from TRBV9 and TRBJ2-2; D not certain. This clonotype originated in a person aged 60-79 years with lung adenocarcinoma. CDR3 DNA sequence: TGTGCCAGCAGCGTAGCTTTTGGCGGGGAGCTGTTTTTT. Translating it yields CASSVAFGGELFF.